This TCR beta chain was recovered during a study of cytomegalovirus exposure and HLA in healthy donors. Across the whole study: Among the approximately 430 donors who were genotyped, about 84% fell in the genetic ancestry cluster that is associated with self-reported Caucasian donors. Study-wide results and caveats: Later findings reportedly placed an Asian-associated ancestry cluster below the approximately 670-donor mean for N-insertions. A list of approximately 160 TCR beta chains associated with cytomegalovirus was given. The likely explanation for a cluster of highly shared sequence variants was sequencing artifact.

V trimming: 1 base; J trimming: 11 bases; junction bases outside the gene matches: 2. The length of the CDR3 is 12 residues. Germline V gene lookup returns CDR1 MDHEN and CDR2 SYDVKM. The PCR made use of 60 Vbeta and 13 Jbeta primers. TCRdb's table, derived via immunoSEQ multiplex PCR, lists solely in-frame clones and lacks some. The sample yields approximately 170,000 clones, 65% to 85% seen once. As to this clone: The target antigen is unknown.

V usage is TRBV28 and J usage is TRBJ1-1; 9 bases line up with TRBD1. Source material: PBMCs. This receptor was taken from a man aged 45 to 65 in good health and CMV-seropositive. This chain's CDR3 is CASSLYRGHAFF. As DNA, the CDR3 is TGTGCCAGCAGTTTATACAGGGGGCATGCTTTCTTT.